This TCR beta chain stems from a study of Ad26.COV2.S vaccination and SARS-CoV-2 variants. After removal of 7 bases from V and 9 bases from J, the junction contained 10 bases not matched to a gene. The germline V gene encodes CDR1 LNHDA and CDR2 SQIVND (reference sequence). The CDR3 totals 14 residues. Assay used: immunoSEQ multiplex PCR; TCRdb lists only in-frame clones, some missing. The table lists under 300,000 clones, 87% of them singletons, with 2.9% in the top ten. Documented treatment: roughly 18 received Ad26.COV2.S at low or high dose, single or two shots; five or six received placebo; per-sample allocation not given. Day 63 after the first injection of vaccine or placebo was the sampling time. SARS-CoV-2 spike from the Wuhan strain was encoded by the vaccine, an Ad26 vector. On this clone: Its antigen is unknown.

Study-level findings and limits: The TCR breadth and depth analyses may have produced an underestimate of total T cell responses.

The rearrangement uses TRBV19 and TRBJ1-5; TRBD1 matches at 9 bases. The sequence derives from a person between 18 and 59 years old who received the Ad26.COV2.S COVID-19 vaccine or a placebo. The sample was peripheral blood, taken in a trial of Ad26.COV2.S vaccine versus placebo. CDR3 region: CASTFRTGGTPQHF. Written as DNA, the CDR3 is TGTGCCAGTACCTTTCGTACAGGGGGCACGCCCCAGCATTTT.